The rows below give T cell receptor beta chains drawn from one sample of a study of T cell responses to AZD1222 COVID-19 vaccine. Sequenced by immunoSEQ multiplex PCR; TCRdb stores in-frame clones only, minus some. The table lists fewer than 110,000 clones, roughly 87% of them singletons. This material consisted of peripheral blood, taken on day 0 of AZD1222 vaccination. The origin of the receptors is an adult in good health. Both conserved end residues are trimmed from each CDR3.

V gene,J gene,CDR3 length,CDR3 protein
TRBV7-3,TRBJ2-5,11,ASSPGGGETQY
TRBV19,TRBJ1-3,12,ASSFDRDGNTIY
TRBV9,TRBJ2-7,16,ASSEGTASGGYSYEQY
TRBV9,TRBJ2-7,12,ASSVERASYEQY
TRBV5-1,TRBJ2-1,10,ASSFPSDEQF
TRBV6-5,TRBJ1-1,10,ASTVGGTEAF
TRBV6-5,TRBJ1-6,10,ASSYQEGPLH
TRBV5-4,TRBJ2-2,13,ASSLRGGGTGELF
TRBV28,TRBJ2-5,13,ASSPSGRSQETQY
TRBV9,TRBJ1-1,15,ASSPVGTRGAYTEAF
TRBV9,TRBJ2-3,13,ASSSRQGRADTQY
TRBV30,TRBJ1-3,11,AWQALSGNTIY
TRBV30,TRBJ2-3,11,AWSGINTDTQY
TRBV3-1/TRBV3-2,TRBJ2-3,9,ASLGADTQY
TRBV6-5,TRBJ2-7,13,ASIRDRASSYEQY